Presented here are 2 T cell receptor beta chains from one specimen sequenced in a study of T cells in Graves' hyperthyroidism and ophthalmopathy. TCR beta CDR3 regions were amplified from RNA. First-round RT-PCR with HTBI primers amplified the TCR CDR3 region. TCRdb called the multiplex PCR reads again in MiXCR, with one record for every CDR3 protein. Of about 350,000 distinct CDR3 sequences in the sample, approximately 15% were seen once. The sequencing input was blood. Receptors were obtained from a woman aged 25 to 39 with Graves' hyperthyroidism.

The sample holds many counts of this clonotype. The genes are TRBV18 and TRBJ2-3; D gene ambiguous. The germline V gene has CDR1 KGHSH and CDR2 LQKENI. Trimming pared 8 bases from V and 6 bases from J, leaving 6 bases between. CDR3 size: 10 residues. The CDR3 bases are TGTGCCAGCGCTCATGATACGCAGTATTTT. This sequence encodes CASAHDTQYF.

This clonotype was seen at least ten times. The chain carries TRBV29-1 and TRBJ2-1; 7 bases are shared with TRBD2. The germline gives CDR1 SQVTM, CDR2 ANQGSEA. After removal of 4 bases from V and 9 bases from J, the junction contained 15 bases not matched to a gene. The CDR3 runs 15 residues. The CDR3 sequence is CSVVGLVSMGSEQFF. The CDR3 coding sequence is TGCAGCGTTGTCGGACTAGTCAGTATGGGGAGTGAGCAGTTCTTC.